This T cell receptor beta chain is drawn from a study of blood T cell repertoires in COVID-19. Turning to the study itself: Researchers got acute and convalescent COVID-19 samples from the United States, Italy and Spain. In each case, the material was cDNA or gDNA derived from T cells, B-cell-depleted T cells, or PBMCs.

V was clipped by 6 bases and J by 2 bases; unmatched bases: 7. This CDR3 is 14 amino acids long. Germline values: CDR1 MNHEY, CDR2 SVGAGI. Source study methods: Amplified reference gene primers provided the basis for estimating nucleated cell counts. Here immunoSEQ multiplex PCR was the method, and the copy in TCRdb shows in-frame clones only, minus some. That table supplies the V and J calls and clone size; D and trimming were determined from the DNA. Here the sample spans around 250,000 clones, roughly 84% being singletons. The TCR comes from a woman between 35 and 50 years old who had recovered from COVID-19. This chain connects TRBV6-5 to TRBJ2-7; 7 bases match TRBD2. Sequences were obtained from peripheral blood. In DNA form, the CDR3 reads TGTGCCAGCAGGGGGGAGGGAGAGACCTACGAGCAGTACTTC. Translated, it gives CASRGEGETYEQYF.